The 2 T cell receptor beta chains reported below all come from one sample, sequenced in a study of monozygotic twins with cystic fibrosis. Produced via immunoSEQ multiplex PCR; TCRdb's table is partial and in-frame only. The sample consists of 34,000 or so clones, 92% of them appearing once. The sample comprised blood. These receptors were taken from a girl aged 2-10 years with cystic fibrosis.

The genes are TRBV12-5 and TRBJ1-2; maybe TRBD1 (5 bases). This CDR3 has 14 residues. Germline V lookup: CDR1 LGHNT, CDR2 FRNRAP. V lost 4 bases and J 2 bases, leaving 11 bases between the germline ends. The CDR3 loop is CASGSQGWNYGYTF. CDR3 sequence (DNA): TGTGCTAGTGGTTCTCAGGGTTGGAACTATGGCTACACCTTC.

This clone was seen a few times. This chain joins TRBV7-3 and TRBJ2-1; no clear D. The CDR3 length is 13 residues. CDR1 and CDR2 (germline): SGHTA, FQGTGA. Between the trimmed V and J ends, which lost 3 bases and 3 bases, there was a span of 6 bases. As DNA, the CDR3 is TGTGCCAGCAGCTTCGGTTTCTACAATGAGCAGTTCTTC. It encodes CASSFGFYNEQFF. Combining the CDR3 with reference TRBV7-3 and TRBJ2-1 gives the whole variable domain GAGVSQTPSNKVTEKGKYVELRCDPISGHTALYWYRQSLGQGPEFLIYFQGTGAADDSGLPNDRFFAVRPEGSVSTLKIQRTERGDSAVYLCASSFGFYNEQFFGPGTRLTVL.